What follows are 26 T cell receptor beta chains derived from one specimen sequenced in a study of blood T cell repertoires in COVID-19. Profiling relied on immunoSEQ multiplex PCR, and the TCRdb table lists in-frame clones only, not all of them. Counted here are 150,000 to 200,000 clones, roughly 80% occurring once; the ten biggest clones make up about 10%. Sequencing was done on a sample of PBMCs or T cells enriched from blood (not recorded which). These receptor sequences come from a man in his fifties who had recovered from COVID-19.

The CDR3 sequence: CSADRGITGELFF. The CDR3 DNA reads as TGCAGCGCAGACAGGGGGATTACCGGGGAGCTGTTTTTT. The chain links TRBV29-1 to TRBJ2-2; 9 bases match TRBD1. From germline, CDR1 is SQVTM and CDR2 ANQGSEA. The CDR3 spans 13 residues. The J segment lost 5 bases and the V segment lost 7 bases, leaving 5 bases of the junction unmatched.

V and J are TRBV28 and TRBJ2-3; 13 bases line up with TRBD2. This CDR3 comprises 19 residues. Germline trimming cut 4 bases from V and 0 bases from J; bases unmatched to any gene: 10. The germline gives CDR1 MDHEN, CDR2 SYDVKM. In DNA, the CDR3 is TGTGCCAGCAGTTCCCGGACTAGCGGGAGATACACTAGCACAGATACGCAGTATTTT. The encoded protein is CASSSRTSGRYTSTDTQYF. Complete variable domain (other parts from reference TRBV28 and TRBJ2-3): DVKVTQSSRYLVKRTGEKVFLECVQDMDHENMFWYRQDPGLGLRLIYFSYDVKMKEKGDIPEGYSVSREKKERFSLILESASTNQTSMYLCASSSRTSGRYTSTDTQYFGPGTRLTVL.

This chain connects TRBV14 to TRBJ2-3; D unresolved. Germline lookup yields CDR1 SGHDN and CDR2 FVKESK. The CDR3 length is 12 residues. The V and J ends lost 4 bases and 4 bases respectively, with 6 bases between them. In DNA form, the CDR3 reads TGTGCCAGCAGCCCCCCGTCAGATACGCAGTATTTT. Its translation is CASSPPSDTQYF.

The rearrangement joins TRBV19 to TRBJ2-2, with no clear D. The CDR3 covers 16 residues. V dropped 6 bases and J dropped 2 bases, with 16 bases sitting between them. CDR1 and CDR2 (germline): LNHDA, SQIVND (reference sequence). The chain's CDR3 is CASSLRHGPNTGELFF. Here the CDR3 DNA reads TGTGCCAGTAGCTTACGCCATGGCCCCAACACCGGGGAGCTGTTTTTT.

The rearrangement joins TRBV2 to TRBJ2-5; the match to TRBD2 covers 8 bases. V lost 9 bases, J lost 1 base, and 13 bases stayed unmatched. Germline V CDR1 and CDR2: SNHLY, FYNNEI. The CDR3 is 16 amino acids. DNA for the CDR3: TGTGCCAGGAAGTCCCAGCGGGGGCGAACCCAAGAGACCCAGTACTTC. Amino acids: CARKSQRGRTQETQYF. Supplemented by reference TRBV2 and TRBJ2-5, the full variable domain reads EPEVTQTPSHQVTQMGQEVILRCVPISNHLYFYWYRQILGQKVEFLVSFYNNEISEKSEIFDDQFSVERPDGSNFTLKIRSTKLEDSAMYFCARKSQRGRTQETQYFGPGTRLLVL.

The chain uses TRBV7-9 and TRBJ2-5; D is undetermined. The CDR3 loop spans 14 amino acids. The germline V gene encodes CDR1 SEHNR and CDR2 FQNEAQ (reference sequence). V lost 2 bases and J lost 0, with 7 bases in between. The CDR3: CASSLYRNQETQYF. The CDR3 DNA sequence: TGTGCCAGCAGCTTATACAGAAACCAAGAGACCCAGTACTTC.

V and J are TRBV14 and TRBJ1-5; the D is unclear. Germline-derived CDR1 and CDR2 are SGHDN and FVKESK. The V end was cut by 1 base, the J end by 3 bases, with 4 bases between. The CDR3 extends over 13 amino acids. CDR3: CASSQGLNQPQHF. CDR3 nucleotide sequence: TGTGCCAGCAGCCAAGGTCTCAATCAGCCCCAGCATTTT.

The chain is built from TRBV11-2 and TRBJ1-2, with D uncertain. CDR1 and CDR2 from the germline V gene are SGHAT and FQNNGV. The CDR3 spans 13 residues. V lost 4 bases and J 0 bases, leaving 6 bases between the germline ends. The CDR3 nucleotides are TGTGCCAGCAGCTCGGGAGCTAACTATGGCTACACCTTC. It codes for CASSSGANYGYTF.

The chain recombines TRBV7-9 with TRBJ1-1, with 7 nucleotides matching TRBD1. Germline CDR1 is SEHNR and CDR2 is FQNEAQ (reference sequence). Losses at the gene ends were 3 bases for V and 13 bases for J; bases not matched to a gene: 8. This CDR3 has 12 amino acids. CDR3 loop: CASSLSEGGLFF. CDR3 bases: TGTGCCAGCAGCTTGTCAGAAGGGGGCCTTTTCTTT.

The chain links TRBV21-1 to TRBJ2-7; the table calls TRBD1, which could not be checked here. TRBV21-1 is assigned pseudogene status. CDR3 length equals 17 residues. Here the CDR3 DNA reads TGTGCCAGCAGCAAAGAATTAGTCCGGGGACAGGGCTTCGAGCAGTACTTC. Translation gives CASSKELVRGQGFEQYF.

The chain joins TRBV28 to TRBJ1-6, with D hard to call. Trimming pared 1 base from V and 0 bases from J, leaving 13 bases between. Germline V gene sequence: CDR1 MDHEN, CDR2 SYDVKM. CDR3 length equals 18 residues. CDR3 sequence reads: CASSLFGKQSSYNSPLHF. DNA of the CDR3: TGTGCCAGCAGTTTATTCGGGAAACAAAGCTCCTATAATTCACCCCTCCACTTT.

The rearrangement links TRBV3-1 (or the pseudogene TRBV3-2) to TRBJ2-5; D not resolved. CDR1 and CDR2 (germline): LGHDT, YNNKEL (reference sequence). Trimming stripped 1 base from V and 0 bases from J, with 3 bases between. The CDR3 has 13 amino acids. CDR3 residues: CASSQADQETQYF. The CDR3 coding sequence is TGTGCCAGCAGCCAAGCCGACCAAGAGACCCAGTACTTC.

The chain carries TRBV9 and TRBJ1-2; D remains ambiguous. V was cut by 2 bases and J by 8 bases, with 10 bases left in between. Germline values: CDR1 SGDLS, CDR2 YYNGEE. This CDR3 comprises 12 residues. CDR3 DNA: TGTGCCAGCAGCGTCCGGGATGCGGGCTACACCTTC. Protein: CASSVRDAGYTF. The full variable domain, its missing parts supplied by reference TRBV9 and TRBJ1-2, is DSGVTQTPKHLITATGQRVTLRCSPRSGDLSVYWYQQSLDQGLQFLIQYYNGEERAKGNILERFSAQQFPDLHSELNLSSLELGDSALYFCASSVRDAGYTFGSGTRLTVV.

CDR3: CASSPGDRSLSTDTQYF. The DNA of the CDR3 is TGTGCCAGCTCACCTGGGGACAGGAGCCTCAGCACAGATACGCAGTATTTT. J is TRBJ2-3 and V is TRBV18, with TRBD1 matching 8 bases. The J segment lost 0 bases and the V segment lost 3 bases, leaving 8 bases of the junction unmatched. The CDR3 length is 17 residues. Germline CDR1 and CDR2: KGHSH and LQKENI.

The count of this clone is one. This rearrangement joins TRBV18 to TRBJ2-7; 9 nucleotides line up with TRBD2. The CDR3 covers 19 residues. V lost 1 base to trimming and J lost 2 bases; unmatched junction nucleotides: 15. Looked up from germline, CDR1 is KGHSH and CDR2 is LQKENI. This chain's CDR3 is CASSPLSLSVAGAPYEQYF. In DNA form, the CDR3 reads TGTGCCAGCTCACCACTGTCCCTATCCGTAGCGGGAGCTCCCTACGAGCAGTACTTC.

This clone was recorded only once. V is TRBV3-1 (or the pseudogene TRBV3-2) and J is TRBJ2-3; 14 positions agree with TRBD2. Per the germline V gene, CDR1 is LGHDT and CDR2 is YNNKEL (reference sequence). CDR3 size: 16 residues. J lost 1 base, V lost 4 bases, and 1 base had no gene match. CDR3 in DNA: TGTGCCAGCAGCCGACTAGCGGGGGGGCGCACAGATACGCAGTATTTT. It encodes CASSRLAGGRTDTQYF.

This sequence joins TRBV2 and TRBJ2-7; 7 bases fit TRBD1. The junction had 8 bases not matched to a gene; V was cut back by 6 bases and J by 3 bases. The CDR3 length is 14 residues. Looked up from germline, CDR1 is SNHLY and CDR2 is FYNNEI. CDR3 sequence reads: CASRLGGRGYEQYF. In DNA form, the CDR3 reads TGTGCCAGCAGGTTAGGGGGCAGGGGCTACGAGCAGTACTTC.

The chain carries TRBV19 and TRBJ2-2; D ambiguous. The germline V and J ends were trimmed by 4 bases and 4 bases, with 7 bases remaining between them. The CDR3 spans 13 residues. Looked up from germline, CDR1 is LNHDA and CDR2 is SQIVND (reference sequence). The CDR3: CASSRGPTGELFF. DNA of the CDR3: TGTGCCAGTAGTAGAGGTCCCACCGGGGAGCTGTTTTTT.

The J gene is TRBJ2-7, the V gene TRBV18; TRBD2 matches 10 bases. The CDR3 consists of 17 residues. Trimming took 3 bases from V and 0 from J; bases not matched to a gene: 8. Germline V gene sequence: CDR1 KGHSH, CDR2 LQKENI. In nucleotides, the CDR3 is TGTGCCAGCTCACCCAAAGCGGGAGGGCTCAGCTCCTACGAGCAGTACTTC. Protein: CASSPKAGGLSSYEQYF.

The chain links TRBV30 to TRBJ1-2; D is ambiguous. CDR1 is GTSNPN and CDR2 is SVGIG in the germline V gene (reference sequence). V lost 5 bases to trimming and J lost 2 bases, with 15 bases between them. This CDR3 comprises 14 residues. Here the CDR3 DNA reads TGTGCCTGGGGTAGGGAGGTTAGCAACTATGGCTACACCTTC. Residues: CAWGREVSNYGYTF.

This chain connects TRBV19 to TRBJ1-2; the D gene is possibly TRBD1 (6 bases). V was cut by 1 base and J by 2 bases, with 8 bases left in between. Germline CDR1 reads LNHDA; CDR2 reads SQIVND (reference sequence). The CDR3 is made up of 14 amino acids. Written as DNA, the CDR3 is TGTGCCAGTAGTATAGGAGGACAGAACTATGGCTACACCTTC. Translating it yields CASSIGGQNYGYTF.

The chain uses TRBV7-6 and TRBJ1-4; D remains unclear. CDR1 and CDR2 (germline): SGHVS, FNYEAQ. V was cut by 2 bases and J by 8 bases, with 9 bases left in between. CDR3 length equals 13 residues. For the CDR3, the DNA is TGTGCCAGCAGCTTAAGTGCGGGGGAAAAACTGTTTTTT. It yields the protein CASSLSAGEKLFF.

The rearrangement joins TRBV5-4 to TRBJ1-5; D possibly corresponds to TRBD1 (6 bases). The germline gives CDR1 SGHNT, CDR2 YYREEE (reference sequence). The CDR3 is 14 amino acids. The V end lost 0 bases, the J end lost 4 bases, and 8 bases lay between the germline ends. The CDR3 DNA reads TGTGCCAGCAGCTTGGCGGGACAAAATCAGCCCCAGCATTTT. It codes for CASSLAGQNQPQHF.

V usage is TRBV9 and J usage is TRBJ2-2; weak D call: TRBD1 (5 bases). Trimming shortened V by 4 bases and J by 2 bases, and 15 bases separated the two germline ends. The V gene's germline CDR1 is SGDLS and CDR2 YYNGEE. This CDR3 is built from 16 residues. The chain's CDR3 is CASSTRQGVNTGELFF. The CDR3 DNA is TGTGCCAGCAGCACACGACAAGGGGTAAACACCGGGGAGCTGTTTTTT.

The J gene is TRBJ1-3, the V gene TRBV2; no firm D call. There are 17 residues in the CDR3. Between the trimmed V and J ends, which lost 0 bases and 9 bases, there was a span of 21 bases. In germline, CDR1 is SNHLY, CDR2 FYNNEI. The CDR3 reads CASSEALARGFSSTIYF. The CDR3 DNA reads as TGTGCCAGCAGTGAAGCCCTCGCACGAGGATTTTCAAGCACCATATATTTT. Combining the CDR3 with reference TRBV2 and TRBJ1-3 gives the whole variable domain EPEVTQTPSHQVTQMGQEVILRCVPISNHLYFYWYRQILGQKVEFLVSFYNNEISEKSEIFDDQFSVERPDGSNFTLKIRSTKLEDSAMYFCASSEALARGFSSTIYFGEGSWLTVV.

Comments on this clone: Other nucleotide sequences from this sample produce the same CDR3. The V call is TRBV7-3, the J call TRBJ2-3, with TRBD2 matching 8 bases. CDR1 SGHTA and CDR2 FQGTGA come from the germline V gene. The CDR3 consists of 14 residues. V was pared by 3 bases and J by 3 bases, with 2 bases of the junction left unmatched. CDR3 nucleotide sequence: TGTGCCAGCAGCTTTAGCGGGACTACAGATACGCAGTATTTT. Protein sequence: CASSFSGTTDTQYF.